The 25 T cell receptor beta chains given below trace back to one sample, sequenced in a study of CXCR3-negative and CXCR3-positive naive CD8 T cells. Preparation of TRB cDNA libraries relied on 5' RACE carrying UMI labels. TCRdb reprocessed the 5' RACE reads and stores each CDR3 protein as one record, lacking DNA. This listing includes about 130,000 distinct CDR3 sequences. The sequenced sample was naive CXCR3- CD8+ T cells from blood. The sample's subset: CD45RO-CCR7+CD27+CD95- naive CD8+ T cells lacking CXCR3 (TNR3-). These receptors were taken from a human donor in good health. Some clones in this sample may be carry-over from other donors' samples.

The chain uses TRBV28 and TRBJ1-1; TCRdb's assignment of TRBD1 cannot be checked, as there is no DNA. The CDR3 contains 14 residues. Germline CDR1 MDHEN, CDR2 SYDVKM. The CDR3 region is CLSRDRGEYSEAFF.

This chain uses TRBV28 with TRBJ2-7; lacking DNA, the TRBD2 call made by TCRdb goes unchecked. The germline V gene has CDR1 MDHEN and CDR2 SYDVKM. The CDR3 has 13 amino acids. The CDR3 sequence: CVSCSLAGDEQYF.

Here the CDR3 reads CSVSGYTEAFF. This chain connects TRBV29-1 to TRBJ1-1. Germline CDR1 reads SQVTM; CDR2 reads ANQGSEA. CDR3 length: 11 amino acids.

CDR3 sequence reads: CASSYWAPGTSGGISTDTQYF. The V and J genes are TRBV6-5 and TRBJ2-3; checking the TCRdb D call of TRBD2 is not possible without DNA. This CDR3 comprises 21 residues. Per germline, CDR1 MNHEY and CDR2 SVGAGI.

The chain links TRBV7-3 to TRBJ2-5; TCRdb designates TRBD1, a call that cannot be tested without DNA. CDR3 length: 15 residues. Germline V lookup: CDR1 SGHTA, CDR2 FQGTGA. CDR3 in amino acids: CASSLNRGLEETQYF.

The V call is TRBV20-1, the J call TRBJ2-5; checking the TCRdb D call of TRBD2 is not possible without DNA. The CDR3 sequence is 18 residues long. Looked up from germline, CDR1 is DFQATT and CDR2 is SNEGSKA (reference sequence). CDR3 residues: CSARLPLTLAGVQETQYF.

The CDR3 sequence: CASSSGTGWNEQFF. The chain employs TRBV2 and TRBJ2-1; TCRdb reports TRBD1, a call that lacks DNA to check it against. The CDR3 consists of 14 residues. In germline, CDR1 is SNHLY, CDR2 FYNNEI.

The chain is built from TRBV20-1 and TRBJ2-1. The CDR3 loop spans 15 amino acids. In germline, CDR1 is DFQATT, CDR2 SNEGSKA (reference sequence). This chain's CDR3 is CSARVGWSSYNEQFF.

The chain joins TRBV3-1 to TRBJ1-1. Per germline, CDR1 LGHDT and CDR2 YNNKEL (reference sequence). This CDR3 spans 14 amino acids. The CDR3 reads CASSQDLMNTEAFF. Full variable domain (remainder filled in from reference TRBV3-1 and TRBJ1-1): DTAVSQTPKYLVTQMGNDKSIKCEQNLGHDTMYWYKQDSKKFLKIMFSYNNKELIINETVPNRFSPKSPDKAHLNLHINSLELGDSAVYFCASSQDLMNTEAFFGQGTRLTVV.

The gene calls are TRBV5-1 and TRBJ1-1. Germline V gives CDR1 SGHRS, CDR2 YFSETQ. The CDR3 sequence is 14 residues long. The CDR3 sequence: CASSRMSMNTEAFF.

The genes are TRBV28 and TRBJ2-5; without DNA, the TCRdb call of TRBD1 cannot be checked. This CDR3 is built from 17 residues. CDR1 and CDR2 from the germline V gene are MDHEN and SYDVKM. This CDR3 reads CASSLFTHRGPEETQYF.

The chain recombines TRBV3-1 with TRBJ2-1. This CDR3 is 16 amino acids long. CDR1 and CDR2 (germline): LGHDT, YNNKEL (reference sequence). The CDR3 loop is CASSQEPGGPYNEQFF.

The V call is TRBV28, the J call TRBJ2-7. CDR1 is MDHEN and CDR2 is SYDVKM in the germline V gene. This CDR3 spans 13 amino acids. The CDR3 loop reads CASSLHRLYEQYF.

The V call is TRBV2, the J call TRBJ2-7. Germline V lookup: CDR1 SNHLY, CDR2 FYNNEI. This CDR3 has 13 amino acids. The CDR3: CASKAESSYEQYF.

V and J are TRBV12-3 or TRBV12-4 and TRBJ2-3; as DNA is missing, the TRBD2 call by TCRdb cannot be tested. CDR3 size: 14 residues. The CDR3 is CASSLGLAGDTQYF.

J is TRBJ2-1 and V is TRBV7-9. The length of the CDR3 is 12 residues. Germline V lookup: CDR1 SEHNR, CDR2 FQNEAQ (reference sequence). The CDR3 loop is CASSLPLNEQFF.

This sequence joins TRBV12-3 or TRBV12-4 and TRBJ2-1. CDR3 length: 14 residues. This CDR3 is CASSLAGIYNEQFF.

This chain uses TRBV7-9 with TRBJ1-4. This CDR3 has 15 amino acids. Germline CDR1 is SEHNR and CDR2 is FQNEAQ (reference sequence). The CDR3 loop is CASSLSGGVEEKLFF. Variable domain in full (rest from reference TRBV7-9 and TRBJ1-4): DTGVSQNPRHKITKRGQNVTFRCDPISEHNRLYWYRQTLGQGPEFLTYFQNEAQLEKSRLLSDRFSAERPKGSFSTLEIQRTEQGDSAMYLCASSLSGGVEEKLFFGSGTQLSVL.

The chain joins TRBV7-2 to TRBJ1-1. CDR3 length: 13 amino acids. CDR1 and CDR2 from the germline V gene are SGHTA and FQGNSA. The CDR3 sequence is CASSPGRVTEAFF. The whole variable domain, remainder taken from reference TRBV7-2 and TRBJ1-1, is GAGVSQSPSNKVTEKGKDVELRCDPISGHTALYWYRQSLGQGLEFLIYFQGNSAPDKSGLPSDRFSAERTGGSVSTLTIQRTQQEDSAVYLCASSPGRVTEAFFGQGTRLTVV.

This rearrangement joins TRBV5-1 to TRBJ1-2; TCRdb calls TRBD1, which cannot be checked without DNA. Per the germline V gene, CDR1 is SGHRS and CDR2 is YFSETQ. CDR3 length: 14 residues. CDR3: CASSTGQGGDGYTF.

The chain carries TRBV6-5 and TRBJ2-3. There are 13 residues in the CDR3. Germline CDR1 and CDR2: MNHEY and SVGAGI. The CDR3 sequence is CASSYALGDTQYF.

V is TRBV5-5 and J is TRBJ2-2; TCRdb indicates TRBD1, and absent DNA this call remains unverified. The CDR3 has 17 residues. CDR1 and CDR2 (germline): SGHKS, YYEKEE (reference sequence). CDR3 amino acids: CASSLAVRAPGSGELFF.

Here the CDR3 reads CASSLSGTNYGYTF. The chain is built from TRBV7-9 and TRBJ1-2. Germline lookup yields CDR1 SEHNR and CDR2 FQNEAQ (reference sequence). The CDR3 extends over 14 amino acids.

The CDR3 is CASSPIGLAGGDYEQYF. The J gene is TRBJ2-7, the V gene TRBV27; TCRdb returns TRBD2, unconfirmable since there is no DNA. CDR1 and CDR2 (germline): MNHEY, SMNVEV (reference sequence). The CDR3 has 17 amino acids.

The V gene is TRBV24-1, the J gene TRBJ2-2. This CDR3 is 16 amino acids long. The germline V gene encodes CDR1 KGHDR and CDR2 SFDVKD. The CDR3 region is CATSAFWTQNTGELFF.